A selection of T cell receptor beta chains follows, all from one sample in a study of early T cells in non-severe SARS-CoV-2 infection. TCRdb reprocessed the 5' RACE reads via MiXCR and lists one record per CDR3 protein. The sample shows 65,000 to 85,000 distinct CDR3 sequences, less than 15% of them seen only once. Sequencing was performed on whole blood. These receptors came from an adult who was a healthcare worker with PCR-confirmed SARS-CoV-2 infection or an uninfected control (not recorded which). The CDR3 runs from the conserved cysteine through the conserved F or W. D genes are given only for firm matches. A row's size may be missing; if present it is once, few, many or a size class.

TRBV5-1	TRBD1	TRBJ1-1	few	TGCGCCAGCAGCTTGGTAGGGGGCTGGGACACTGAAGCTTTCTTT	CASSLVGGWDTEAFF
TRBV5-1	TRBD1	TRBJ2-7	few	TGCGCCAGCAGCAGGGACAGGGTTTCCTACGAGCAGTACTTC	CASSRDRVSYEQYF
TRBV2	TRBD1	TRBJ1-1	many	TGTGCCAGCAGTGGACAGGGGAAAGCTGAAGCTTTCTTT	CASSGQGKAEAFF
TRBV20-1	TRBD2	TRBJ2-1	few	TGCAGTGCTAGAGTTGCGGGGGGCAGGTCCTACAATGAGCAGTTCTTC	CSARVAGGRSYNEQFF
TRBV15	TRBD1	TRBJ2-1	many	TGTGCCACCAGCAAAAGGGACAGAGTCAATGAGCAGTTCTTC	CATSKRDRVNEQFF
TRBV6-4	TRBD2	TRBJ2-3	many	TGTGCCAGCAGTGGCGGGGGGGCCACAGATACGCAGTATTTT	CASSGGGATDTQYF
TRBV20-1	TRBD1	TRBJ2-7	many	TGCAGTGGAATGGGGGACAGGCCCTACGAGCAGTACTTC	CSGMGDRPYEQYF
TRBV5-1	NA	TRBJ1-4	few	TGCGCCAGCAGCTTGGATCTAGGTGGGGAAAAACTGTTTTTT	CASSLDLGGEKLFF
TRBV7-9	NA	TRBJ1-2	many	TGTGCCAGCAGCCCTATGGTCCCGAGGGATGGCTACACCTTC	CASSPMVPRDGYTF
TRBV5-1	NA	TRBJ2-7	few	TGCGCCAGCAGCTTCGCTTCCGGAACGCCCCCCTACGAGCAGTACTTC	CASSFASGTPPYEQYF
TRBV20-1	TRBD2	TRBJ2-3	many	TGCAGTGCTGGGCGGGGGGGTAGCACAGATACGCAGTATTTT	CSAGRGGSTDTQYF
TRBV5-6	NA	TRBJ2-7	many	TGTGCCAGCAGCTTGGAAATACTAGCCCTCGAGCAGTACTTC	CASSLEILALEQYF
TRBV6-2/TRBV6-3	TRBD2	TRBJ2-2	many	TGTGCCAGCACCCCAGGGTTGGGAGGGGCGCACACCGGGGAGCTGTTTTTT	CASTPGLGGAHTGELFF
TRBV11-3	NA	TRBJ2-5	NA	TGTGCCAGCAGTTCGGACACCGAAGAGACCCAGTACTTC	CASSSDTEETQYF
TRBV7-2	NA	TRBJ2-2	few	TGTGCCAGCAGCTCCCGACTTGAAAACACCGGGGAGCTGTTTTTT	CASSSRLENTGELFF
TRBV7-9	TRBD2	TRBJ2-1	many	TGTGCCAGCAGCTCTCCCGGACTAGCGGGGGGTCACAATGAGCAGTTCTTC	CASSSPGLAGGHNEQFF
TRBV6-4	TRBD1	TRBJ2-7	few	TGTGCCAGCAGTCCGGACAGGACATCCTACGAGCAGTACTTC	CASSPDRTSYEQYF
TRBV4-1	NA	TRBJ2-7	few	TGCGCCAGCAGCCAAGTCGGCAGGACCTACGAGCAGTACTTC	CASSQVGRTYEQYF
TRBV6-2/TRBV6-3	NA	TRBJ2-7	NA	TGTGCCAGCACCACCGCAGGAGCGCTAGACTACGAGCAGTACTTC	CASTTAGALDYEQYF
TRBV6-5	NA	TRBJ2-3	NA	TGTGCCAGCAGTTTGAACAGGGTTCAAGATACGCAGTATTTT	CASSLNRVQDTQYF
TRBV9	NA	TRBJ2-3	few	TGTGCCAGCAGCCCTACTAGTTCCCATACGCAGTATTTT	CASSPTSSHTQYF
TRBV7-6	TRBD1	TRBJ2-7	NA	TGTGCCAGCAGCTTAGGAGGGGGCAGGCCCCTGGAGGAGCAGTACTTC	CASSLGGGRPLEEQYF
TRBV6-1	TRBD1	TRBJ2-1	few	TGTGCCAGCAGGGAAAGTGGGACAGGGGAGCAGTTCTTC	CASRESGTGEQFF
TRBV11-1	TRBD2	TRBJ2-7	many	TGTGCCAGCAGCGCAACTAGCGGGAGTATGTCCTACGAGCAGTACTTC	CASSATSGSMSYEQYF
TRBV20-1	TRBD2	TRBJ2-1	NA	TGCAGTGCTAGGACTAGCAGTCATGAGCAGTTCTTC	CSARTSSHEQFF
TRBV30	NA	TRBJ2-1	NA	TGTGCCTGGAGTCCCGGGGGGCCTGAGCAGTTCTTC	CAWSPGGPEQFF
TRBV25-1	NA	TRBJ2-7	NA	TGTGCCAGCAGTGAAGTAGGGTACGAGCAGTACTTC	CASSEVGYEQYF
TRBV5-5	TRBD2	TRBJ2-3	NA	TGTGCCAGCACCCTTTCCATCCCGGGGGGAAGCACAGATACGCAGTATTTT	CASTLSIPGGSTDTQYF
TRBV29-1	TRBD1	TRBJ1-1	NA	TGCAGCGTTGTGGACAGGGAAGCTTTCTTT	CSVVDREAFF
TRBV12-3/TRBV12-4	TRBD2	TRBJ2-3	many	TGTGCCAGCAGTAAACCGGGACTAGATCCCACAGATACGCAGTATTTT	CASSKPGLDPTDTQYF
TRBV29-1	NA	TRBJ2-5	NA	TGCAGCGTCAGGGAACCCCAAGAGACCCAGTACTTC	CSVREPQETQYF
TRBV5-1	NA	TRBJ1-5	NA	TGCGCCAGCAGCTTGGAAGGTCATAGCAATCAGCCCCAGCATTTT	CASSLEGHSNQPQHF
TRBV19	NA	TRBJ2-5	many	TGTGCCACGGGACGCCCCCAAGAGACCCAGTACTTC	CATGRPQETQYF
TRBV20-1	TRBD2	TRBJ2-4	NA	TGCAGTGCTCGAGGACTAGCGGGAGTTGGGAAGGCCAAAAACATTCAGTACTTC	CSARGLAGVGKAKNIQYF
TRBV6-2/TRBV6-3	NA	TRBJ1-1	NA	TGTGCCAGCAGTCAAACCATTGGAGGCCCGGGAGAAGCTTTCTTT	CASSQTIGGPGEAFF
TRBV5-4	TRBD1	TRBJ2-7	many	TGTGCCAGCAGCCTTGGAGGACAGGGGGCGAGGGAGCAGTACTTC	CASSLGGQGAREQYF
TRBV6-2/TRBV6-3	TRBD2	TRBJ2-3	NA	TGTGCCAGCAGTGATCGGGGGGGCGTCGGAGATACGCAGTATTTT	CASSDRGGVGDTQYF
TRBV29-1	NA	TRBJ2-7	NA	TGCAGCGCCGGAGCAGGGTTTCTCGACGAGCAGTACTTC	CSAGAGFLDEQYF
TRBV12-3/TRBV12-4	NA	TRBJ1-1	NA	TGTGCCAGCAGTCCTGTGGGGGGTGTGACTGAAGCTTTCTTT	CASSPVGGVTEAFF
TRBV30	NA	TRBJ1-3	many	TGTGCCTGGCGGGTTGGAAACACCATATATTTT	CAWRVGNTIYF
TRBV6-6	NA	TRBJ1-2	many	TGTGCCAGCAGTTTTGGGAGTGATTATGGCTACACCTTC	CASSFGSDYGYTF
TRBV7-2	NA	TRBJ2-3	NA	TGTGCCAGCACAAAAGAAGATACGCAGTATTTT	CASTKEDTQYF
TRBV5-1	NA	TRBJ2-7	NA	TGCGCCAGCAGCTTGGAAATTCCGGGGGAAGAGCAGTACTTC	CASSLEIPGEEQYF